Shown below are 8 T cell receptor beta chains from a single sample sequenced in a study of T-cell memory formation after mild COVID-19 (dated by TCRdb to the early 2020s). The library was prepared using 5' RACE. The sequencer listed for this sample is Illumina NovaSeq 6000. TCRdb reworked the public reads: Q25 trimming with fastp, MiXCR clone assembly, productive beta chains retained. Rows with one shared CDR3 protein collapse into an entry with the most common genes and DNA. For this sample there are 350,000 to 500,000 distinct CDR3 sequences; around 20% appear just once. The ten largest make up 7.5% to 9.5% of the sample. The sample comprised PBMCs or a T cell subset sorted from them (not recorded which). The receptor source for this set is an adult woman who had mild COVID-19 (a few samples of this study predate the infection). The sample titles of this study are shuffled in the database, so cell type and time point are left out; the donor was told from shared clones.

This chain connects TRBV15 to TRBJ2-1, with D hard to call. Germline values: CDR1 LNHNV, CDR2 YYDKDF (reference sequence). This CDR3 is 13 amino acids long. Trimming removed 9 bases at V and 2 bases at J, with 11 bases between. CDR3 protein: CATTAAPYNEQFF. The CDR3, as DNA: TGTGCCACTACTGCGGCCCCCTACAATGAGCAGTTCTTC.

V is TRBV3-1 and J is TRBJ2-5, with D hard to call. V shed 4 bases and J shed 2 bases, with 8 bases lying between them. Germline lookup yields CDR1 LGHDT and CDR2 YNNKEL (reference sequence). There are 13 residues in the CDR3. CDR3 DNA sequence: TGTGCCAGCAGCCCCTGGCGGCAAGAGACCCAGTACTTC. Translation gives CASSPWRQETQYF.

This clonotype was observed at least ten times. The genes are TRBV7-9 and TRBJ1-1; D gene ambiguous. The CDR3 runs to 14 residues. Germline V lookup: CDR1 SEHNR, CDR2 FQNEAQ (reference sequence). With 0 bases removed from V and 6 bases from J, the gap between germline ends came to 11 bases. The CDR3 protein is CASSLAGMVAEAFF. In DNA, the CDR3 is TGTGCCAGCAGCTTAGCAGGGATGGTGGCTGAAGCTTTCTTT. The full variable domain, with the rest looked up from reference TRBV7-9 and TRBJ1-1, is DTGVSQNPRHKITKRGQNVTFRCDPISEHNRLYWYRQTLGQGPEFLTYFQNEAQLEKSRLLSDRFSAERPKGSFSTLEIQRTEQGDSAMYLCASSLAGMVAEAFFGQGTRLTVV.

The rearrangement uses TRBV14 and TRBJ1-6, with D hard to call. CDR3 length: 13 amino acids. V lost 1 base and J 10 bases, leaving 8 bases between the germline ends. In germline, CDR1 is SGHDN, CDR2 FVKESK. This CDR3 reads CASSQATFSPLHF. The CDR3, as DNA: TGTGCCAGCAGCCAAGCCACCTTCTCACCCCTCCACTTT. Full variable domain (missing parts from reference TRBV14 and TRBJ1-6): EAGVTQFPSHSVIEKGQTVTLRCDPISGHDNLYWYRRVMGKEIKFLLHFVKESKQDESGMPNNRFLAERTGGTYSTLKVQPAELEDSGVYFCASSQATFSPLHFGNGTRLTVT.

This clonotype was observed a few times. The chain carries TRBV12-3 or TRBV12-4 and TRBJ2-7; TRBD1 agrees at 12 bases. Trimming removed 4 bases from V and 5 bases from J; junction bases left unmatched: 3. This CDR3 is 14 amino acids long. CDR3 region: CASSYGTGGDEQYF. The CDR3 coding sequence is TGTGCCAGCAGTTATGGGACAGGGGGCGACGAGCAGTACTTC.

The CDR3 sequence is CASSQEAAFGEQYF. For the CDR3, the DNA is TGTGCCAGCAGCCAAGAAGCAGCCTTTGGAGAGCAGTACTTC. The V gene is TRBV4-2, the J gene TRBJ2-7; D uncertain. The CDR3 extends over 14 amino acids. V lost 0 bases and J 7 bases, leaving 13 bases between the germline ends. CDR1 is LGHNA and CDR2 is YNFKEQ in the germline V gene.

The genes are TRBV4-2 and TRBJ2-7; 11 positions agree with TRBD2. The V gene's germline CDR1 is LGHNA and CDR2 YNFKEQ. The CDR3 is made up of 17 amino acids. V dropped 1 base and J dropped 2; count of bases not matched to a gene: 7. CDR3 coding DNA: TGTGCCAGCAGCCAAGTACCCCCGGGACTAGCGGCCTACGAGCAGTACTTC. Residues: CASSQVPPGLAAYEQYF.

The table lists this clonotype with a few counts. The chain combines TRBV12-3 or TRBV12-4 with TRBJ2-7, with 12 bases fitting TRBD2. The trim removed 8 bases at V and 7 bases at J, leaving 9 bases unmatched. The CDR3 length is 14 residues. CDR3 in amino acids: CASRRTSGNSEQYF. In nucleotides, the CDR3 is TGTGCCAGCCGGAGGACTAGCGGGAACAGTGAGCAGTACTTC.